The clone carrying this T cell receptor (beta chain) appeared many times. This CDR3 comprises 14 residues. Germline lookup yields CDR1 SGHRS and CDR2 YFSETQ. Trimming removed 5 bases from V and 6 bases from J; junction bases left unmatched: 8. TCRdb recomputed calls from the 5' RACE reads with MiXCR, one row per CDR3 protein. Here the sample spans 300,000 to 350,000 distinct CDR3 sequences, around 4.5% being singletons. These data originate in a study of T cells after yellow fever vaccination. The chain uses TRBV5-1 and TRBJ1-2; 9 bases are a match to TRBD1. The sequencing here drew on PBMCs, taken 15 days after the yellow fever booster vaccination. The clonotype originates from a man aged 18 to 29 who received the YFV17D yellow fever vaccine. CDR3 residues: CASRDPGQGDGYTF. CDR3 nucleotide sequence: TGCGCCAGCAGGGACCCGGGACAGGGAGATGGCTACACCTTC.